Following are 2 T cell receptor beta chains from one sample sequenced in a study of OX40 agonist ivuxolimab in advanced cancers. Assay used: immunoSEQ multiplex PCR; TCRdb lists only in-frame clones, some missing. The data contain about 66,000 clones, about 84% of them seen just once; the ten biggest clones take up 0.55% to 0.85%. The material sequenced was CD4+ or CD8+ T cells sorted from blood, taken in a trial of the OX40 agonist ivuxolimab. These TCRs come from an adult with an advanced solid tumor such as melanoma, head and neck, liver or kidney cancer.

This chain joins TRBV6-5 and TRBJ1-5; D is unresolved. The CDR3 sequence is 14 residues long. Trimming cost V 4 bases and J 5 bases, with 12 bases left between them. Germline V gene data show CDR1 as MNHEY and CDR2 as SVGAGI. DNA of the CDR3: TGTGCCAGCAGTTGGTTGGGTCCCGATCAGCCCCAGCATTTT. It codes for CASSWLGPDQPQHF.

This clone showed up just a few times. The rearrangement uses TRBV4-1 and TRBJ1-4, with 7 bases that match TRBD1. CDR3 length: 17 amino acids. J gave up 1 base and V 4 bases, and 9 bases lay outside the gene matches. The V gene's germline CDR1 is MGHRA and CDR2 YSYEKL. The CDR3 nucleotides read TGCGCCAGCAGCCCAAGACAGGGCGCGGGAACTAATGAAAAACTGTTTTTT. This translates into CASSPRQGAGTNEKLFF.